A selection of T cell receptor beta chains follows, all from one sample in a study of blood T cell repertoires in COVID-19. Method: immunoSEQ multiplex PCR; TCRdb's copy keeps in-frame clones and lacks some. The sample lists fewer than 45,000 clones, over 90% seen once, with 5% to 7% in the top ten. Sequencing was performed on peripheral blood. These receptors all come from a human donor in a cohort sampled during active COVID-19. Both conserved end residues are part of each CDR3. D genes are given only for firm matches. The size field is filled for only some rows; it gives once, few, many or a size class.

j_call d_call clone_size v_call cdr3_aa cdr3_nt
TRBJ1-3 NA NA TRBV3-1/TRBV3-2 CASTDRLFGNTIYF TGTGCCAGCACCGACAGACTTTTTGGAAACACCATATATTTT
TRBJ2-1 TRBD2 NA TRBV4-2 CASSSFGTSGTGSYNEQFF TGTGCCAGCAGCTCCTTCGGGACTAGCGGGACAGGTTCCTACAATGAGCAGTTCTTC
TRBJ1-1 TRBD1 NA TRBV27 CASSPQGAGNTEAFF TGTGCCAGCAGTCCTCAGGGGGCTGGGAACACTGAAGCTTTCTTT
TRBJ1-4 TRBD1 NA TRBV6-5 CASSPRQGGEKLFF TGTGCCAGCAGCCCGAGACAGGGGGGTGAAAAACTGTTTTTT
TRBJ2-7 TRBD1 NA TRBV3-1/TRBV3-2 CASSQDRGLGEQYF TGTGCCAGCAGCCAGGACAGGGGACTGGGAGAGCAGTACTTC
TRBJ2-2 TRBD1 NA TRBV19 CASSLGQGLNTGELFF TGTGCCAGTAGTCTCGGACAGGGTTTGAACACCGGGGAGCTGTTTTTT
TRBJ2-1 TRBD2 NA TRBV3-1/TRBV3-2 CASSQGGGSANEQFF TGTGCCAGCAGCCAAGGCGGGGGGTCCGCCAATGAGCAGTTCTTC
TRBJ2-7 TRBD2 NA TRBV11-2 CASSPLRREARFKYEQYF TGTGCCAGCAGCCCTCTCCGTCGGGAGGCCCGATTTAAGTACGAGCAGTACTTC
TRBJ2-1 NA NA TRBV29-1 CSVRTEQSSYNEQFF TGCAGCGTCAGGACTGAACAAAGCTCCTACAATGAGCAGTTCTTC
TRBJ1-6 TRBD1 NA TRBV19 CASTSGQGYNSPLHF TGTGCCAGTACCTCCGGACAGGGGTACAATTCACCCCTCCACTTT
TRBJ2-1 TRBD2 NA TRBV4-3 CASSQVGLAGGWNEQFF TGCGCCAGCAGCCAAGTTGGACTAGCGGGGGGGTGGAATGAGCAGTTCTTC
TRBJ2-3 NA once TRBV4-3 CASSSISTDTQYF TGCGCCAGCAGCAGCATTAGCACAGATACGCAGTATTTT
TRBJ2-1 TRBD2 NA TRBV3-1/TRBV3-2 CASSQFEREVNEQFF TGTGCCAGCAGCCAGTTTGAGCGGGAGGTAAATGAGCAGTTCTTC
TRBJ2-7 NA NA TRBV29-1 CSVRATGWGEQYF TGCAGCGTGAGGGCCACGGGTTGGGGCGAGCAGTACTTC
TRBJ1-1 NA NA TRBV6-4 CASSRQVNTEAFF TGTGCCAGCAGTAGACAAGTGAACACTGAAGCTTTCTTT
TRBJ2-2 NA NA TRBV15 CATSIEGDTGELFF TGTGCCACCAGCATTGAGGGGGACACCGGGGAGCTGTTTTTT
TRBJ1-1 TRBD1 NA TRBV4-3 CASSDRTGDTEAFF TGCGCCAGCAGTGATCGAACAGGGGACACTGAAGCTTTCTTT
TRBJ2-3 TRBD1 NA TRBV10-3 CAIRISTGEGTDTQYF TGTGCCATCAGAATCAGTACAGGGGAAGGCACAGATACGCAGTATTTT
TRBJ1-1 NA NA TRBV5-1 CASRPQAGINSEAFF TGCGCCAGCAGGCCCCAGGCTGGAATAAACTCTGAAGCTTTCTTT
TRBJ1-6 NA NA TRBV27 CATKQGSSYNSPLHF TGTGCCACCAAACAGGGAAGCTCCTATAATTCACCCCTCCACTTT
TRBJ1-2 NA NA TRBV7-2 CASSPGRGHGYTF TGTGCCAGCAGCCCGGGGAGGGGTCATGGCTACACCTTC
TRBJ1-2 NA NA TRBV6-6 CASISPVGYGYTF TGTGCCAGCATTAGCCCGGTTGGTTATGGCTACACCTTC
TRBJ2-3 TRBD2 NA TRBV28 CASSNPAGLTDTQYF TGTGCCAGCAGCAATCCAGCGGGACTCACAGATACGCAGTATTTT
TRBJ1-5 TRBD1 NA TRBV19 CASNTGSGGGQPQHF TGTGCCAGTAACACCGGGTCAGGGGGCGGTCAGCCCCAGCATTTT
TRBJ2-1 NA NA TRBV3-1/TRBV3-2 CASSQTGEQFF TGTGCCAGCAGCCAAACTGGTGAGCAGTTCTTC
TRBJ1-2 NA NA TRBV30 CAWSTSGGAHGYTF TGTGCCTGGAGTACGTCGGGGGGGGCTCATGGCTACACCTTC
TRBJ2-5 NA few TRBV5-8 CASSTGQPIQTQYF TGTGCCAGCAGCACAGGACAGCCCATTCAGACCCAGTACTTC
TRBJ1-3 NA NA TRBV4-3 CASSQDRQGSGNTIYF TGCGCCAGCAGCCAAGATCGCCAGGGCTCTGGAAACACCATATATTTT
TRBJ2-4 TRBD1 NA TRBV2 CASGTGQNIQYF TGTGCCAGCGGGACAGGACAAAACATTCAGTACTTC
TRBJ2-1 TRBD2 NA TRBV6-2/TRBV6-3 CASSAGPGLAYNEQFF TGTGCCAGCAGCGCCGGTCCGGGACTAGCATACAATGAGCAGTTCTTC
TRBJ2-7 TRBD2 NA TRBV5-1 CASSLESGRVREQYF TGCGCCAGCAGCTTGGAGAGCGGGAGGGTTCGCGAGCAGTACTTC
TRBJ2-2 NA once TRBV10-2 CASRLDRLGGELFF TGCGCCAGCAGACTCGACAGACTCGGCGGGGAGCTGTTTTTT